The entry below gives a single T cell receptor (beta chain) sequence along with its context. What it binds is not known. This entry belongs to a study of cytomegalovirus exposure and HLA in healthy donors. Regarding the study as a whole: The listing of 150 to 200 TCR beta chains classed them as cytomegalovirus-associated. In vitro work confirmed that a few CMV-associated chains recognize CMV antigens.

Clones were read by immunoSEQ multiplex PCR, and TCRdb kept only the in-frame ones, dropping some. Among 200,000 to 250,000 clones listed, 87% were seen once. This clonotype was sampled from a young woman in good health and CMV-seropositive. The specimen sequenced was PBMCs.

CDR3 nucleotide sequence: TGTGCCAGCAGGGGGCTGGCGGGAGGTCGACATGAGCAGTTCTTC. This sequence encodes CASRGLAGGRHEQFF. The chain couples TRBV25-1 to TRBJ2-1; 8 bases are shared with TRBD2. After removal of 6 bases from V and 8 bases from J, the junction contained 12 bases not matched to a gene. The CDR3 runs to 15 residues. CDR1 MGHDK and CDR2 SYGVNS come from the germline V gene.